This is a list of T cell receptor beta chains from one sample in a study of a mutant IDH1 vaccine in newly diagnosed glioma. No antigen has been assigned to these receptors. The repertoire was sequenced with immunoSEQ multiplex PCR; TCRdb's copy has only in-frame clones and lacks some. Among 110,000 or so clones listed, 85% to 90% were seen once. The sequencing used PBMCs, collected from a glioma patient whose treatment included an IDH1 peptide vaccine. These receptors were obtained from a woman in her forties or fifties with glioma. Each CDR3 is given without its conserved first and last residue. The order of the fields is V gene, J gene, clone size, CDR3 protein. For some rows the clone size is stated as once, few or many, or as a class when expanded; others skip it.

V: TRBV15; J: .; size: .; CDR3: ATSGGRAYEQY
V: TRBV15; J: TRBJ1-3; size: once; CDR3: ATSREPGQGNTIY
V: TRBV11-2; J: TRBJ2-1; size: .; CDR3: ASSARQRGNEQF
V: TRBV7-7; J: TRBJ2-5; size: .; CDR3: ASSQDSVQETQY
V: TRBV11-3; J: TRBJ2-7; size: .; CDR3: ASSLEGSEQY
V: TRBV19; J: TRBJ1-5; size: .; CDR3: ASSATGGSNQPQH
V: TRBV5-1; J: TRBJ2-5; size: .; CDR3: ASSSSLDRGKETQY
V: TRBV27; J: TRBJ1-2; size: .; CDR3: ASSRRDRVHGYT
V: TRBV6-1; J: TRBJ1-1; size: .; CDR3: ASRNRGRNTEAF
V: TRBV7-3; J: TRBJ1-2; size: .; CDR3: ASSLKGRGQGADGYT
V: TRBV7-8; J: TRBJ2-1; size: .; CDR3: ASSFVAGEINNEQF
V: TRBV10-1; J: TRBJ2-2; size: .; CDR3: ASRESTGELF
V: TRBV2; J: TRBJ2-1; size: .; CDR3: ASSESKRRAVSYNEQF
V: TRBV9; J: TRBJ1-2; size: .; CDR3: ASSVGTGEDGYT
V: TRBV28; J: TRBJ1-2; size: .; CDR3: ASTPGGIKDYGYT
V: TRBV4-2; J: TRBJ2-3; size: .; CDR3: ASSQSLGDTQY
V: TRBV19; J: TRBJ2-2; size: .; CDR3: ASSSEDRGLTGELF
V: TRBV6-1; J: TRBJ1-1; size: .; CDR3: ASSDRAAMNTEAF
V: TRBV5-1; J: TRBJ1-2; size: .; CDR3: ASTTQPRGGGYT
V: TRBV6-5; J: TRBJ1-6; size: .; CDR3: ASSYGGVYNSPLH
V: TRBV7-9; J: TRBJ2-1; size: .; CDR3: ASSLIRFGRNEQF
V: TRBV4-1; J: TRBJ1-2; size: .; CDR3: ASSPDFYGYT
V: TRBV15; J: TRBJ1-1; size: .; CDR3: ATSGTTGTANTEAF
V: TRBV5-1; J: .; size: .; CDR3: ASSFETWSNEQY
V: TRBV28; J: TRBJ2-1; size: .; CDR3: ASSTSGMSSYNEQF
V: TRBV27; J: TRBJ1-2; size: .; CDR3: ASRHRDNLYGYT
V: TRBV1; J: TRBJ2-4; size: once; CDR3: TSRPLAGSSNIQY
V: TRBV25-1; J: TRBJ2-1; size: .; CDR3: ASGIPGVDEQF
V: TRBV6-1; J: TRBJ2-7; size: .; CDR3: ASSPGGPYEQY
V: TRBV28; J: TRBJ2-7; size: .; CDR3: ASSSGGGRADEQY
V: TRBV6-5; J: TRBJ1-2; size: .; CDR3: ASSHGGGSYGYT
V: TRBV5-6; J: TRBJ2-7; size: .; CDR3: ASSLGRYSYEQY
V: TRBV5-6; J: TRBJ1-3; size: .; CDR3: ASGLGPITGNTIY
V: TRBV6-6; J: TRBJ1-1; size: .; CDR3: ASREQGRGEAF
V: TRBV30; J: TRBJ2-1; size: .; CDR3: AYGHSYNEQF
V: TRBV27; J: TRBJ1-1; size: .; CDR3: ASWSGTIMNTEAF
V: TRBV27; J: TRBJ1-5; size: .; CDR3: ASSLRGRNNQPQH
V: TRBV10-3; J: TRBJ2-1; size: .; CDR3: AISFGTGDYNEQF
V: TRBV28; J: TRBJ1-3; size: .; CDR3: ASNIIQGGGNTIY
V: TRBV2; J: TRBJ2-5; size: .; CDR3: ASRPSFNAGETQY
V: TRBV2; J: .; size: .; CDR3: ASKGEGNYEQY
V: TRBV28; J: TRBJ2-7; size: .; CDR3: ASESLQRRYEQY
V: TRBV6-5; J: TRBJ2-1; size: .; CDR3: ASRGSRAQYNEQF
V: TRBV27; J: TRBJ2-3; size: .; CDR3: ASTFAGTDTQY
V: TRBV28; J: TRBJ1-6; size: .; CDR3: ASSWGQLNSPLH
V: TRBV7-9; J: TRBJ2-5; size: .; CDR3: ASSLALQETQY
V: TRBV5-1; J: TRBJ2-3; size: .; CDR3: ASSSRTSGTDTQY
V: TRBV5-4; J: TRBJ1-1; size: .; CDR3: ASNVGQINTEAF